These 12 T cell receptor beta chains share one sample of origin, sequenced in a study of response to subunit inactivated influenza vaccine. TCRdb re-analysed the RT-PCR reads in MiXCR, keeping a single row per CDR3 protein. The sample consists of around 750,000 distinct CDR3 sequences, around 20% of them appearing once. Specimen: PBMCs from blood, collected 5 days after vaccination. These TCRs come from a man aged 45 to 65 who received an inactivated influenza vaccine.

The chain employs TRBV6-2 or TRBV6-3 and TRBJ2-6; D remains ambiguous. The CDR3 sequence is 15 residues long. Germline V lookup: CDR1 MNHEY, CDR2 SVGEGT. V was cut by 2 bases and J by 2 bases, with 7 bases left in between. CDR3 sequence (DNA): TGTGCCAGCAGTTACCCCGTGACTGGGGCCAACGTCCTGACTTTC. Residues: CASSYPVTGANVLTF.

V is TRBV5-1 and J is TRBJ1-6; 10 bases line up with TRBD1. J was trimmed by 1 base and V by 1 base; bases with no gene match: 2. This CDR3 comprises 17 residues. Germline V lookup: CDR1 SGHRS, CDR2 YFSETQ. The CDR3 here is CASSLRQGASYNSPLHF. The CDR3 DNA reads as TGCGCCAGCAGCTTGCGACAGGGGGCATCCTATAATTCACCCCTCCACTTT.

This chain connects TRBV24-1 to TRBJ2-3; 9 bases line up with TRBD1. CDR1 is KGHDR and CDR2 is SFDVKD in the germline V gene. The CDR3 is 16 residues long. V shed 5 bases, J shed 3 bases, and the junction held 8 bases outside the gene matches. CDR3 sequence (DNA): TGTGCCACCAGTGGTGGGACAGGGAGATGGACAGATACGCAGTATTTT. Its translation is CATSGGTGRWTDTQYF.

This chain links TRBV11-2 with TRBJ2-3; TRBD2 might be the D (5 bases). The germline CDR1 and CDR2 sequences are SGHAT and FQNNGV. V was shortened by 2 bases and J by 0 bases, with 12 bases between the two germline ends. CDR3 length: 16 amino acids. The CDR3 nucleotides are TGTGCCAGCAGCTTAATGGCGGGCGGGAGCACAGATACGCAGTATTTT. It translates to CASSLMAGGSTDTQYF. The variable domain in full, completed from reference TRBV11-2 and TRBJ2-3, reads EAGVAQSPRYKIIEKRQSVAFWCNPISGHATLYWYQQILGQGPKLLIQFQNNGVVDDSQLPKDRFSAERLKGVDSTLKIQPAKLEDSAVYLCASSLMAGGSTDTQYFGPGTRLTVL.

This clonotype was counted between two and nine times. This sequence joins TRBV12-3 or TRBV12-4 and TRBJ2-6; D not resolved. CDR3 length: 16 amino acids. V lost 2 bases to trimming and J lost 4 bases, with 12 bases between them. The CDR3 sequence: CASSLLSAPGANVLTF. The CDR3 DNA reads TGTGCCAGCAGTTTACTCAGCGCCCCCGGGGCCAACGTCCTGACTTTC.

Only a few counts were recorded for this clonotype. This chain joins TRBV20-1 and TRBJ2-1; 9 nucleotides line up with TRBD2. The germline V gene encodes CDR1 DFQATT and CDR2 SNEGSKA (reference sequence). The V gene end was trimmed by 3 bases and the J gene end by 0 bases; junction bases not matched to a gene: 9. CDR3 size: 17 residues. The CDR3 is CSASGAGGRGSYNEQFF. The CDR3 coding sequence is TGCAGTGCTAGTGGGGCGGGGGGGCGCGGCTCCTACAATGAGCAGTTCTTC.

V usage is TRBV2 and J usage is TRBJ1-5; TRBD1 might be the D (6 bases). The germline gives CDR1 SNHLY, CDR2 FYNNEI. The CDR3 covers 14 residues. V lost 7 bases to trimming and J lost 1 base, with 11 bases between them. CDR3 protein: CASKTGLSNQPQHF. The CDR3 nucleotides are TGTGCCAGCAAGACAGGTTTGAGCAATCAGCCCCAGCATTTT. Based on the CDR3 plus reference TRBV2 and TRBJ1-5, the full variable domain is EPEVTQTPSHQVTQMGQEVILRCVPISNHLYFYWYRQILGQKVEFLVSFYNNEISEKSEIFDDQFSVERPDGSNFTLKIRSTKLEDSAMYFCASKTGLSNQPQHFGDGTRLSIL.

The CDR3, as DNA: TGCAGCGTTGCTCCGGACAATGAGCAGTTCTTC. Translating gives CSVAPDNEQFF. The chain is built from TRBV29-1 and TRBJ2-1; D remains unclear. The CDR3 is made up of 11 amino acids. Germline-derived CDR1 and CDR2 are SQVTM and ANQGSEA. V lost 4 bases, J lost 5 bases, and 6 bases lay in between.

In this sample, this clonotype turned up a few times. The rearrangement joins TRBV10-3 to TRBJ2-3; 14 positions match TRBD2. Germline trimming cut 3 bases from V and 0 bases from J; bases unmatched to any gene: 8. CDR3 length: 19 amino acids. Looked up from germline, CDR1 is ENHRY and CDR2 is SYGVKD. The CDR3 DNA follows: TGTGCCATCAGTGACCCGACTGGGACTAGCGGGGGTAGCACAGATACGCAGTATTTT. It yields the protein CAISDPTGTSGGSTDTQYF.

This clonotype was counted between two and nine times. The chain carries TRBV12-3 or TRBV12-4 and TRBJ2-1, with TRBD1 as a possible D gene (6 bases). The CDR3 is 12 residues long. The ends were cut back, 5 bases at V and 15 bases at J, with 17 bases in the middle. CDR3 in amino acids: CASSPLGAGWFF. CDR3 DNA sequence: TGTGCCAGCAGTCCCCTGGGGGCCGGTTGGTTCTTC.

V and J are TRBV20-1 and TRBJ1-2; 9 bases agree with TRBD1. J lost 4 bases, V lost 6 bases, and 9 bases had no gene match. Per the germline V gene, CDR1 is DFQATT and CDR2 is SNEGSKA (reference sequence). CDR3 length equals 14 residues. The CDR3 is CSAKRQGGIYGYTF. The CDR3 DNA follows: TGCAGTGCGAAGAGACAGGGGGGCATCTATGGCTACACCTTC.

This clonotype showed up just a few times. The V gene is TRBV9, the J gene TRBJ2-7, with 10 positions matching TRBD2. V shed 3 bases, J shed 4 bases, and the junction held 10 bases outside the gene matches. In germline, CDR1 is SGDLS, CDR2 YYNGEE. This CDR3 region has 16 residues. CDR3 sequence (DNA): TGTGCCAGCAGCGAGGGAAGCGGGAGGGCCGTTTACGAGCAGTACTTC. Translated, it gives CASSEGSGRAVYEQYF.